This TCR beta chain was recorded in a study of CXCR3-negative and CXCR3-positive naive CD8 T cells. As regards this clonotype: What it binds is not known.

Study findings and constraints: TRB CDR3s were more hydrophobic in CXCR3-positive than in CXCR3-negative naive cells. Memory CD8+ cells showed much lower diversity, while both naive subsets displayed comparably high diversity.

Preparation of TRB cDNA libraries relied on 5' RACE carrying UMI labels. From the 5' RACE reads, TCRdb lists one entry per CDR3 protein and no DNA. The sample's table shows approximately 58,000 distinct CDR3 sequences. CDR1 is SGHAT and CDR2 is FQNNGV in the germline V gene. This CDR3 spans 16 amino acids. The chain is built from TRBV11-2 and TRBJ2-7; TCRdb indicates TRBD1, and absent DNA this call remains unverified. The TCR comes from a human donor in good health. Some clones in this sample may be carry-over from other donors' samples. Sequenced sample: naive CXCR3- CD8+ T cells from blood. Sample subset: CD45RO-CCR7+CD27+CD95- naive CD8+ T cells lacking CXCR3 (TNR3-). The CDR3 spells CASSDPTGMSLYEQYF.